This passage covers 30 T cell receptor beta chains from one sample sequenced in a study of early T cells in non-severe SARS-CoV-2 infection. TCRdb passed the 5' RACE reads through MiXCR, listing each CDR3 protein once. Here the sample spans 90,000 to 130,000 distinct CDR3 sequences, roughly 12% being singletons. The sequenced sample was whole blood. Receptor source: an adult who was a healthcare worker with PCR-confirmed SARS-CoV-2 infection or an uninfected control (not recorded which).

This clonotype was detected a few times. The gene calls are TRBV5-1 and TRBJ2-1, with 13 bases that match TRBD2. Germline V gene lookup returns CDR1 SGHRS and CDR2 YFSETQ. Trimming at V came to 4 bases and at J to 6 bases, leaving 4 bases not matched to a gene. The CDR3 has 15 amino acids. CDR3 loop: CASSEGLAGINEQFF. DNA for the CDR3: TGCGCCAGCAGCGAGGGACTAGCGGGGATCAATGAGCAGTTCTTC.

This clonotype has just a few counts. This chain joins TRBV7-9 and TRBJ2-7; 10 bases match TRBD1. V lost 5 bases to trimming and J lost 2 bases; unmatched junction nucleotides: 6. The germline CDR1 and CDR2 sequences are SEHNR and FQNEAQ (reference sequence). CDR3 size: 15 residues. The chain's CDR3 is CASSAPGTGAYEQYF. CDR3 bases: TGTGCCAGCAGCGCCCCCGGGACAGGGGCCTACGAGCAGTACTTC.

Of note for this clonotype: One end of the junction fails to match germline, which may point to a read error. J is TRBJ1-2 and V is TRBV24-1, with unresolved D. Germline V CDR1 and CDR2: KGHDR, SFDVKD. The CDR3 consists of 13 residues. CDR3 nucleotide sequence: TGTGCCACCAATGATTTGAAGAACTATGGCTACACCTTC. Protein sequence: CATNDLKNYGYTF.

The chain uses TRBV4-2 and TRBJ1-3; no firm D call. Trimming took off 1 base at V and 0 bases at J, with 4 bases between the two ends. CDR1 and CDR2 from the germline V gene are LGHNA and YNFKEQ. The CDR3 extends over 14 amino acids. The CDR3 spells CASSQGRSGNTIYF. In nucleotides, the CDR3 is TGTGCCAGCAGCCAAGGGCGCTCTGGAAACACCATATATTTT.

This clonotype appeared many times. V is TRBV6-5 and J is TRBJ2-7; D is ambiguous. The germline gives CDR1 MNHEY, CDR2 SVGAGI. Trimming took off 6 bases at V and 10 bases at J, with 19 bases between the two ends. This CDR3 region has 13 residues. CDR3 bases: TGTGCCAGCAGAACGGAGTCCACTTCCCGACAGTACTTC. Translated, it gives CASRTESTSRQYF.

The gene calls are TRBV11-3 and TRBJ1-1, with 7 bases identical to TRBD1. V trimming: 1 base; J trimming: 11 bases; junction bases outside the gene matches: 4. Germline-derived CDR1 and CDR2 are SGHNT and YENEEA. The CDR3 has 12 amino acids. Here the CDR3 DNA reads TGTGCCAGCAGCTTAGGCAGGGGGTATGCTTTCTTT. Protein product: CASSLGRGYAFF.

The gene calls are TRBV5-4 and TRBJ1-1; possible D gene TRBD1, 6 bases. Germline V gene sequence: CDR1 SGHNT, CDR2 YYREEE (reference sequence). The CDR3 is 14 residues long. V lost 5 bases and J lost 0, with 11 bases in between. The CDR3 nucleotides read TGTGCCAGCAGGGGTGACAGGATGAACACTGAAGCTTTCTTT. As protein: CASRGDRMNTEAFF.

This clonotype appeared many times. The rearrangement uses TRBV2 and TRBJ2-7; possible D gene TRBD1, 5 bases. CDR1 and CDR2 (germline): SNHLY, FYNNEI. The CDR3 is made up of 14 amino acids. Trimming stripped 6 bases from V and 5 bases from J, with 17 bases between. The CDR3 spells CASRLPTDNHEQYF. CDR3 sequence (DNA): TGTGCCAGCAGGTTGCCGACAGATAACCACGAGCAGTACTTC.

This clonotype has ten or more counts. This chain joins TRBV20-1 and TRBJ2-7; 11 positions agree with TRBD2. This CDR3 has 14 residues. The V and J ends lost 3 bases and 3 bases, in that order; junction bases with no gene match: 4. In germline, CDR1 is DFQATT, CDR2 SNEGSKA (reference sequence). CDR3 sequence (DNA): TGCAGTGCTAGGAGGACTAGCGGGCACTACGAGCAGTACTTC. Amino acid sequence: CSARRTSGHYEQYF.

This clonotype was recorded at least ten times. V is TRBV5-4 and J is TRBJ1-5; D uncertain. Trimming took 0 bases from V and 1 from J, leaving 5 bases between them. From germline, CDR1 is SGHNT and CDR2 YYREEE (reference sequence). The CDR3 has 14 residues. CDR3 amino acids: CASSLGGSNQPQHF. CDR3 DNA sequence: TGTGCCAGCAGCTTGGGTGGAAGCAATCAGCCCCAGCATTTT. Looking up the rest from reference TRBV5-4 and TRBJ1-5 gives the full variable domain: ETGVTQSPTHLIKTRGQQVTLRCSSQSGHNTVSWYQQALGQGPQFIFQYYREEENGRGNFPPRFSGLQFPNYSSELNVNALELDDSALYLCASSLGGSNQPQHFGDGTRLSIL.

The chain recombines TRBV3-1 with TRBJ1-1, with D maybe TRBD1 (5 bases). Germline V gives CDR1 LGHDT, CDR2 YNNKEL (reference sequence). Trimming cost V 3 bases and J 2 bases, with 10 bases left between them. This CDR3 spans 14 amino acids. CDR3 nucleotide sequence: TGTGCCAGCAGCCAGGGGGGGTATAACACTGAAGCTTTCTTT. It is translated as CASSQGGYNTEAFF.

In its sample, this clonotype was seen a few times. CDR3 nucleotides: TGTGCCAGCAGTCCCTTCGACGGGGAGACCCAGTACTTC. This gives the protein CASSPFDGETQYF. This rearrangement joins TRBV12-3 or TRBV12-4 to TRBJ2-5; D ambiguous. This CDR3 comprises 13 residues. V was shortened by 5 bases and J by 5 bases, with 12 bases between the two germline ends.

This clonotype was counted ten times or more. V is TRBV7-3 and J is TRBJ2-5; 13 bases match TRBD2. The CDR3 has 16 amino acids. After removal of 4 bases from V and 5 bases from J, the junction contained 7 bases not matched to a gene. Germline lookup yields CDR1 SGHTA and CDR2 FQGTGA. The CDR3 sequence: CASSSSGTSGAETQYF. CDR3 DNA sequence: TGTGCCAGCAGCTCCTCCGGGACTAGCGGGGCGGAGACCCAGTACTTC.

This clonotype was detected only a few times. The chain employs TRBV20-1 and TRBJ2-1; D gene ambiguous. The CDR3 runs to 14 residues. CDR1 and CDR2 (germline): DFQATT, SNEGSKA (reference sequence). Between the trimmed V and J ends, which lost 1 base and 4 bases, there was a span of 11 bases. The CDR3, as DNA: TGCAGTGCTAGAGCGCGACTTAGGTACAATGAGCAGTTCTTC. This translates into CSARARLRYNEQFF.

The genes are TRBV12-3 or TRBV12-4 and TRBJ2-2, with 11 bases lining up with TRBD1. The CDR3 loop spans 15 amino acids. V lost 5 bases to trimming and J lost 8 bases; unmatched junction nucleotides: 7. Here the CDR3 DNA reads TGTGCCAGCAGTCCGGGACAGGGGGTACGTGGGGAGCTGTTTTTT. Translation gives CASSPGQGVRGELFF.

This clonotype came up many times. V and J are TRBV19 and TRBJ1-2; D remains unclear. Trimming removed 7 bases from V and 2 bases from J, with 8 bases in between. CDR1 is LNHDA and CDR2 is SQIVND in the germline V gene (reference sequence). CDR3 size: 12 residues. The chain's CDR3 is CASKDGNYGYTF. CDR3 sequence (DNA): TGTGCCAGTAAGGACGGAAACTATGGCTACACCTTC.

This clonotype turned up a few times. The chain recombines TRBV20-1 with TRBJ1-1; 9 bases agree with TRBD1. Germline CDR1 reads DFQATT; CDR2 reads SNEGSKA (reference sequence). This CDR3 contains 13 residues. Trimming took 3 bases from V and 4 from J; bases not matched to a gene: 3. The CDR3 reads CSASLQGATEAFF. DNA for the CDR3: TGCAGTGCTAGTTTACAGGGGGCCACTGAAGCTTTCTTT.

The chain links TRBV10-2 to TRBJ1-2; D might be TRBD1 (6 bases). Per the germline V gene, CDR1 is WSHSY and CDR2 is SAAADI. V was clipped by 3 bases and J by 2 bases, with 10 bases between them. CDR3 size: 14 residues. The CDR3 nucleotides are TGCGCCAGCAGTGACCCGGACAGCAACTATGGCTACACCTTC. Amino acids: CASSDPDSNYGYTF.

This clonotype was detected a few times. The chain employs TRBV29-1 and TRBJ2-7; weak D call: TRBD2 (6 bases). The V gene's germline CDR1 is SQVTM and CDR2 ANQGSEA. This CDR3 region has 14 residues. Trimming removed 3 bases at V and 2 bases at J, with 14 bases between. For the CDR3, the DNA is TGCAGCGTTGAGCGGGACGAAGGACCCTACGAGCAGTACTTC. It translates to CSVERDEGPYEQYF.

The table lists this clonotype with many counts. V gene TRBV3-1 combines with J gene TRBJ2-2; weak D call: TRBD2 (5 bases). The CDR3 is 13 amino acids. V shed 1 base and J shed 7 bases, with 7 bases lying between them. CDR1 and CDR2 (germline): LGHDT, YNNKEL (reference sequence). In DNA form, the CDR3 reads TGTGCCAGCAGCCAAGGAGGGAACGGGGAGCTGTTTTTT. This gives the protein CASSQGGNGELFF.

This clonotype was seen a handful of times. The chain couples TRBV24-1 to TRBJ1-2; 7 positions match TRBD1. Trimming at V came to 5 bases and at J to 2 bases, leaving 7 bases not matched to a gene. CDR3 length equals 15 residues. CDR1 KGHDR and CDR2 SFDVKD come from the germline V gene. In nucleotides, the CDR3 is TGTGCCACCAGTGGTAACAGGGGTCCAAACTATGGCTACACCTTC. Encoded protein: CATSGNRGPNYGYTF.

The sample holds many counts of this clonotype. CDR3 sequence (DNA): TGCGCCAGCAGCAAGGACAGGTTCTCCGGGGAGCTGTTTTTT. Its translation is CASSKDRFSGELFF. The chain is built from TRBV4-1 and TRBJ2-2; 7 nucleotides line up with TRBD1. The CDR3 extends over 14 amino acids. Germline V gives CDR1 MGHRA, CDR2 YSYEKL. The V segment lost 5 bases and the J segment 6 bases; nucleotides outside the gene matches: 6.

The genes are TRBV20-1 and TRBJ2-2, with 7 positions matching TRBD2. J gave up 3 bases and V 7 bases, and 8 bases lay outside the gene matches. The germline V gene has CDR1 DFQATT and CDR2 SNEGSKA (reference sequence). The CDR3 covers 14 residues. CDR3 protein: CSVERGGDTGELFF. The CDR3 coding sequence is TGCAGTGTTGAGCGGGGTGGTGACACCGGGGAGCTGTTTTTT.

This clonotype was seen repeatedly, ten times or more. This sequence joins TRBV7-2 and TRBJ2-3, with no clear D. The CDR3 spans 12 residues. Germline loops: CDR1 SGHTA, CDR2 FQGNSA. The ends were cut back, 5 bases at V and 4 bases at J, with 7 bases in the middle. CDR3 coding DNA: TGTGCCAGCAGCCTGGGCGCAGATACGCAGTATTTT. Encoded protein: CASSLGADTQYF.

The V gene is TRBV11-2, the J gene TRBJ1-6; D might be TRBD1 (5 bases). The length of the CDR3 is 15 residues. Per the germline V gene, CDR1 is SGHAT and CDR2 is FQNNGV. Trimming took 5 bases from V and 7 from J, leaving 15 bases between them. The CDR3 region is CASSEHGTDNSPLHF. The CDR3, as DNA: TGTGCCAGCAGCGAACACGGGACCGACAATTCACCCCTCCACTTT.

The chain carries TRBV11-2 and TRBJ2-7, with TRBD2 matching 8 bases. Trimming removed 5 bases from V and 3 bases from J; junction bases left unmatched: 9. The V gene's germline CDR1 is SGHAT and CDR2 FQNNGV. The CDR3 contains 15 residues. The CDR3 DNA follows: TGTGCCAGCAGCCTATCTATAGCGGGGAACTACGAGCAGTACTTC. Translated: CASSLSIAGNYEQYF.

This sequence joins TRBV20-1 and TRBJ2-3; TRBD1 is a possible D gene (5 bases). Germline assignment: CDR1 DFQATT and CDR2 SNEGSKA (reference sequence). The CDR3 is made up of 11 amino acids. With 3 bases removed from V and 6 bases from J, the gap between germline ends came to 7 bases. The chain's CDR3 is CSASAGDTQYF. CDR3 DNA: TGCAGTGCTAGTGCAGGGGATACGCAGTATTTT.

The J gene is TRBJ1-1, the V gene TRBV6-5; D call uncertain. Germline lookup yields CDR1 MNHEY and CDR2 SVGAGI. Trimming removed 4 bases at V and 0 bases at J, with 12 bases between. This CDR3 is 15 amino acids long. Here the CDR3 reads CASSSRRWVNTEAFF. DNA for the CDR3: TGTGCCAGCAGTTCCCGACGGTGGGTGAACACTGAAGCTTTCTTT.

This clonotype turned up a few times. This chain connects TRBV5-1 to TRBJ2-3; TRBD2 agrees at 9 bases. Germline V gene sequence: CDR1 SGHRS, CDR2 YFSETQ. The CDR3 consists of 15 residues. With V trimmed by 2 bases and J by 2 bases, 3 bases remained unmatched. The CDR3 sequence: CASSFVAGDTDTQYF. The CDR3 DNA sequence: TGCGCCAGCAGCTTCGTAGCGGGGGACACAGATACGCAGTATTTT.

The chain links TRBV25-1 to TRBJ2-2; D not resolved. There are 12 residues in the CDR3. The V and J ends lost 5 bases and 3 bases respectively, with 4 bases between them. The V gene's germline CDR1 is MGHDK and CDR2 SYGVNS. The CDR3 bases are TGTGCCAGCAGTACTGACACCGGGGAGCTGTTTTTT. Amino acid sequence: CASSTDTGELFF.